This T cell receptor beta chain was retrieved from a study of regulatory T cells in long-lasting Graves disease. For this clonotype: Its antigen remains unknown.

The time point denotes: newly diagnosed GD, antithyroid drugs for less than 3 months. The TCR library was prepared using RNA isolated from PBMCs. General study results and limits: Because few samples were included, accuracy may have been lower.

Arm-PCR of CDR3 regions and iRepertoire HTBI primers were used to build TCR beta libraries. Authors' processing steps: The samples yielded 55 to 75 TRBV and around 15 TRBJ segments. TCRdb used MiXCR to reprocess the multiplex PCR reads, holding one entry per CDR3 protein. The V and J calls follow TCRdb's processing rather than the paper's. The sample carries about 430,000 distinct CDR3 sequences, approximately 16% recorded once. Trimming took 6 bases from V and 1 from J, leaving 27 bases between them. The CDR3 loop spans 19 amino acids. Germline lookup yields CDR1 MDHEN and CDR2 SYDVKM. These data were likewise used in another study, on T cells in Graves' hyperthyroidism and ophthalmopathy.

The material was peripheral blood mononuclear cells (PBMCs), obtained at new diagnosis, from a patient treated with antithyroid drugs. This clonotype was obtained from a middle-aged woman with Graves disease. The rearrangement links TRBV28 to TRBJ1-2; maybe TRBD1 (6 bases). The CDR3 nucleotides read TGTGCCAGCAGATCCAGAAGATATCCGGGACACATATTTAACTATGGCTACACCTTC. This translates into CASRSRRYPGHIFNYGYTF.